The clone carrying this T cell receptor beta chain was observed a single time. Antigen unknown. Germline and junction disagree at one end, which may indicate a read error. The data were taken from a study of CD8+CD57+ T cells in acquired aplastic anemia. On the study more broadly: Mean yield of DNA from sorted CD4+ and CD8+ cells was roughly 3.4 ug. Among healthy donors, CD4+ cells averaged approximately 11 million reads.

Findings and limits, study-wide: Controls did not differ significantly from patients in CD8+ Simpson's diversity. Found in both controls and patients were some 31 CD8+ CDR3 sequences.

Genomic DNA templated the TCR beta VDJ and CDR3 profiling. TCRdb ran MiXCR on the reads and lists one entry per CDR3 protein. In the table there are 400,000 to 500,000 distinct CDR3 sequences, about 70% of which are singletons. This CDR3 contains 14 residues. The germline gives CDR1 SEHNR, CDR2 FQNEAQ (reference sequence). The V and J genes are TRBV7-9 and TRBJ2-5; D remains ambiguous. The sequenced sample consisted of sorted CD4+, CD8+, or CD8+CD57+ T cells (not recorded which) from PBMCs. The receptor's source is a human donor in good health, serving as a control. CDR3 sequence: CASSFARFQGTQYF. The CDR3 coding sequence is TGTGCCAGCAGTTTTGCCAGGTTCCAAGGGACCCAGTACTTC.